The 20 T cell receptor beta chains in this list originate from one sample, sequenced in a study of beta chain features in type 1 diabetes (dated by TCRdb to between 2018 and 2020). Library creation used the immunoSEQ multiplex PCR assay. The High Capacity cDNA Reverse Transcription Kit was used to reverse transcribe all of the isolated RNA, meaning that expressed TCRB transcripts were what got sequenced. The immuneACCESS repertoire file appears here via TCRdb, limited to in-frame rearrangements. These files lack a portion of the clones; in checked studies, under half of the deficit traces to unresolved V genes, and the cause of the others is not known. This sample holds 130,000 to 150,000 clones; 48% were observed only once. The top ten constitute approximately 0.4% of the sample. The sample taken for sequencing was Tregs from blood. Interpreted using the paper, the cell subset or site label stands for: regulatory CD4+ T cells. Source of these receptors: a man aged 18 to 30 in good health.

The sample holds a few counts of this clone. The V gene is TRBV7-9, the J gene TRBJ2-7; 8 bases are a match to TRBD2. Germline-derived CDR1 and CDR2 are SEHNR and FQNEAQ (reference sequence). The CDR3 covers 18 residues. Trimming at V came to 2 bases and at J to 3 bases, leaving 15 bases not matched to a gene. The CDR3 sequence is CASSLTQGAGTRIYEQYF. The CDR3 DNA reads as TGTGCCAGCAGCTTAACACAGGGCGCCGGGACTAGGATCTACGAGCAGTACTTC.

The CDR3 spells CAWGALVAYEQYF. The CDR3 coding sequence is TGTGCCTGGGGCGCCTTGGTAGCCTACGAGCAGTACTTC. J is TRBJ2-5 and V is TRBV30; D remains unclear. The closer fit of TRBJ2-7 to the DNA end suggests the J call may be wrong. Germline-derived CDR1 and CDR2 are GTSNPN and SVGIG (reference sequence). The CDR3 runs to 13 residues.

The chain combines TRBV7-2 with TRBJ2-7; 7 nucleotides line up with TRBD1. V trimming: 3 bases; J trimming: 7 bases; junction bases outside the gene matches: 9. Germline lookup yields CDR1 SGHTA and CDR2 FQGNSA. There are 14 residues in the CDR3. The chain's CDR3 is CASSLEQGMSEQYF. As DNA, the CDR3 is TGTGCCAGCAGCTTGGAACAGGGGATGTCGGAGCAGTACTTC.

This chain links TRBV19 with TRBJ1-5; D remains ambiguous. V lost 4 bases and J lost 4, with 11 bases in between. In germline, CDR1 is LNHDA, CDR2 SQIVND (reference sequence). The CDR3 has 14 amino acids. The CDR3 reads CASSKATTNQPQHF. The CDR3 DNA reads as TGTGCCAGTAGTAAGGCCACGACAAATCAGCCCCAGCATTTT.

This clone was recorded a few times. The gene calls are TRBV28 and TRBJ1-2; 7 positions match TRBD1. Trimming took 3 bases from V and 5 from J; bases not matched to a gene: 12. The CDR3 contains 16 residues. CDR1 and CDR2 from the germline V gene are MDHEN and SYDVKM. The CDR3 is CASSFRQGVVGYGYTF. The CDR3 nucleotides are TGTGCCAGCAGTTTCCGGCAGGGGGTGGTCGGGTATGGCTACACCTTC.

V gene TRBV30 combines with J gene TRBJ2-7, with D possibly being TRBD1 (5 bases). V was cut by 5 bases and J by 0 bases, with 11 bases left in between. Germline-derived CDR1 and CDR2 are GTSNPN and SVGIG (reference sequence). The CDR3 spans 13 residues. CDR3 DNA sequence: TGTGCCTGGGATCAGGGCCTCTCCTACGAGCAGTACTTC. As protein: CAWDQGLSYEQYF.

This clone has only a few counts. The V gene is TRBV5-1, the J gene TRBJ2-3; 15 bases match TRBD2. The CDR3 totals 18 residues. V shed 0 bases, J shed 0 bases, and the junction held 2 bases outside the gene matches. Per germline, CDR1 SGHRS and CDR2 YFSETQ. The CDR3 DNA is TGCGCCAGCAGCTTGGACGGACTAGCGGGAGGGAGCACAGATACGCAGTATTTT. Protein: CASSLDGLAGGSTDTQYF.

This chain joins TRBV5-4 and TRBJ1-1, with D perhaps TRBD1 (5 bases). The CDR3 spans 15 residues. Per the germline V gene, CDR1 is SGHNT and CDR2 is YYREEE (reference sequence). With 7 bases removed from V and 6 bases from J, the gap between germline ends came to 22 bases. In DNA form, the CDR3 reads TGTGCCAGCCTGAACTCTAGGACACCGAATTCTGAAGCTTTCTTT. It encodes CASLNSRTPNSEAFF.

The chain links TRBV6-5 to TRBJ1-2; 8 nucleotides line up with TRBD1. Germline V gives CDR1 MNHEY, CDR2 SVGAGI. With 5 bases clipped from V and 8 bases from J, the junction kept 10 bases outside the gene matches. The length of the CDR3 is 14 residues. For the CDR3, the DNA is TGTGCCAGCAGTCAGGATTGGACAGGGCGCGGCTACACCTTC. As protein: CASSQDWTGRGYTF.

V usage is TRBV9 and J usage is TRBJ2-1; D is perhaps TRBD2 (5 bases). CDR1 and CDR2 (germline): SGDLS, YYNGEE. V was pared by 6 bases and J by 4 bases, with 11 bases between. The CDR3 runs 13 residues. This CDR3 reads CASTDGEYNEQFF. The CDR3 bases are TGTGCCAGCACTGACGGGGAATACAATGAGCAGTTCTTC.

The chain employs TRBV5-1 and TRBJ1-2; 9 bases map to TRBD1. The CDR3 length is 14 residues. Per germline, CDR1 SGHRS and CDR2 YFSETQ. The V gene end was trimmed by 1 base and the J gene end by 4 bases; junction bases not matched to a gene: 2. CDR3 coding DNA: TGCGCCAGCAGCTTGCAGACAGGGGGCTATGGCTACACCTTC. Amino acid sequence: CASSLQTGGYGYTF.

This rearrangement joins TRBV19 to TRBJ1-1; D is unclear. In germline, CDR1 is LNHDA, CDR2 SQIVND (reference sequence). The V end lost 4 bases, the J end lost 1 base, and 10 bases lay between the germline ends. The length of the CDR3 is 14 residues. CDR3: CASSSGRRNTEAFF. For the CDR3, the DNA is TGTGCCAGTAGTAGCGGGCGGAGGAACACTGAAGCTTTCTTT.

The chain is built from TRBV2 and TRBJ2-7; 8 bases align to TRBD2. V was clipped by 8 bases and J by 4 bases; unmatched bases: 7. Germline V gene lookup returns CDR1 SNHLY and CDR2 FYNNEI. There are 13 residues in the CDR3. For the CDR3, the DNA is TGTGCCAGCCGTGGCGGGAGGTCTTACGAGCAGTACTTC. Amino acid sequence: CASRGGRSYEQYF.

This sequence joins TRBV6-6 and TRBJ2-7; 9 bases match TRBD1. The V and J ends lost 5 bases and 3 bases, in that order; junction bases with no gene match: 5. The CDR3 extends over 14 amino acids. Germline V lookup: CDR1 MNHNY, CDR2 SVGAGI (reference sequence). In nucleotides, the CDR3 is TGTGCCAGCAGTAGGCCGGGACAGGGCTACGAGCAGTACTTC. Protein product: CASSRPGQGYEQYF.

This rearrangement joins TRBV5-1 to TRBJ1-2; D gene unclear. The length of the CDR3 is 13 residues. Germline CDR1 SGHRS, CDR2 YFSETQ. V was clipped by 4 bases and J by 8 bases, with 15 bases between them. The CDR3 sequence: CASSPAGFEGYTF. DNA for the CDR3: TGCGCCAGCAGCCCGGCCGGGTTCGAAGGCTACACCTTC.

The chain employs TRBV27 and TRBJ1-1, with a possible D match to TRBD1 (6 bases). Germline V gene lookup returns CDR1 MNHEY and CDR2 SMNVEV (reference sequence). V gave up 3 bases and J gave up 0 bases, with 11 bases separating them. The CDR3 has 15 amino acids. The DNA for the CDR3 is TGTGCCAGCAGTTTCTACGACAGGATGAACACTGAAGCTTTCTTT. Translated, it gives CASSFYDRMNTEAFF.

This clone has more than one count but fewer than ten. CDR3 DNA: TGCAGCGCCCGAAAGGACGGAGGGGAGACCCAGTACTTC. This gives the protein CSARKDGGETQYF. V usage is TRBV29-1 and J usage is TRBJ2-5; TRBD2 might be the D (6 bases). This CDR3 contains 13 residues. Trimming took off 7 bases at V and 5 bases at J, with 17 bases between the two ends. Per the germline V gene, CDR1 is SQVTM and CDR2 is ANQGSEA.

CDR3 amino acids: CASSSRRAYNEQFF. The CDR3 nucleotides read TGTGCCAGCAGCAGCCGGAGGGCCTACAATGAGCAGTTCTTC. The chain combines TRBV27 with TRBJ2-1; perhaps TRBD2 as D (6 bases). The germline CDR1 and CDR2 sequences are MNHEY and SMNVEV (reference sequence). Deletions cut 6 bases from V and 2 bases from J, with 11 bases between. This CDR3 has 14 amino acids.

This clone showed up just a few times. In nucleotides, the CDR3 is TGTGCCTCAGGGGGGAACACTGAAGCTTTCTTT. Its protein is CASGGNTEAFF. This chain links TRBV4-2 with TRBJ1-1, with 7 positions matching TRBD1. The CDR3 spans 11 residues. Germline-derived CDR1 and CDR2 are LGHNA and YNFKEQ. V was clipped by 11 bases and J by 1 base; unmatched bases: 1.

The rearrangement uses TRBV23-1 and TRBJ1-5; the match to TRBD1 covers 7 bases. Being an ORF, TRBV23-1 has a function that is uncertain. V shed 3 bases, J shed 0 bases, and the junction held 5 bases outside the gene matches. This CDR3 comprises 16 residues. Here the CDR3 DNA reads TGCGCCAGCAGTCAGACAGGGTATTTTAGCAATCAGCCCCAGCATTTT. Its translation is CASSQTGYFSNQPQHF.